This T cell receptor (beta chain) originates from a study of beta chain features in type 1 diabetes (dated by TCRdb to 2016 to 2018). Regarding the study in general: Mean age, gender distribution, total cell number and subset yield did not differ between patients and healthy donors. A total of under 140,000,000 sorted cells were examined across all samples, and the number of cells per subset was strongly correlated with RNA yield. Naive and central memory subsets were obtained from all 30 or so donors, but regulatory and stem cell-like memory subsets were isolated from only 8 patients and 8 healthy donors. The study compared the TCRB repertoires of sorted circulating CD4+ T cell subsets in recently diagnosed type 1 diabetes patients with those in matched healthy donors. The study at large found these results: Naive, central memory and regulatory TCRB repertoires appeared more similar among patients than among healthy donors. Sequencing cDNA rather than genomic DNA could over-represent highly expressing activated cells, although activation and CD3 levels did not differ between groups. At VDJ recombination sites, type 1 diabetes patients had fewer insertions and more deleted nucleotides, which implies abnormalities in thymic rearrangement. PCR may preferentially amplify shorter templates, but because patient and control samples were amplified and corrected together, any resulting skew would affect both groups equally. Because the HLA sub-analyses included only small numbers of individuals, any influence of HLA type on TCRB rearrangement was left unresolved. A moderate but significant shortening of TCRB CDR3 length was observed in type 1 diabetes patients in all four CD4+ subsets.

The entire isolated RNA was reverse transcribed using the High Capacity cDNA Reverse Transcription Kit, and thus expressed TCRB transcripts were sequenced. Deep immunoSEQ sequencing was performed on naive, central memory and regulatory T cell samples, with an average of roughly 3.3 million total reads per sample. After sorted cells were lysed in RLT buffer, RNA was extracted with DNase-treated RNeasy Micro or Mini kits, with the choice depending on cell number. Each cell subset was processed on its own to prevent cross-contamination, while patient and healthy donor samples were processed together. Using the immunoSEQ multiplex PCR, TCRB sequences were amplified from cDNA into 87-bp fragments spanning the CDR3 region. The amplicons were sequenced using the Illumina HiSeq platform. As for the original processing: Synthetic template baselines were used to correct PCR bias computationally, reads within Hamming distance 2 were collapsed, and singletons that could not be merged were discarded. By aligning reads against IMGT, V, D and J genes, CDR3 length, and insertions or deletions at six rearrangement sites were assigned. Clonotype counts were normalized to sorted cell number within each subset before computing true diversity and Gini coefficients with the tcR R package. Repertoire sharing was quantified using the overlap coefficient calculated on TCRB nucleotide sequences. Sourced from immuneACCESS, this table was stored by TCRdb with only in-frame sequences that have V and J called. A share of the clones is absent; for the studies checked, an unresolved V gene accounts for under half, and the remainder has no known explanation. Clonal size and the V and J genes are those of that table, whereas D and trimming came from the DNA. For this sample there are 150,000 or so clones; 7.5% to 9.5% appear just once. In total, the top ten clones hold over 2% of the sample.

Each donor gave one peripheral blood draw, roughly 120 mL on average, collected into heparinised tubes. A BD FACSAria II and a panel including CD45RO, CCR7, CD25, CD127, CD95 and CD27 were used to sort naive, central memory, regulatory and stem cell-like memory CD4+ T cells. A purity above 95% was achieved for all sorted populations. PBMCs were isolated immediately by Lymphoprep density gradient centrifugation and stained directly without culture. To minimize batch effects, samples were stained and sorted in pairs, one healthy donor with one patient per experiment. Counted from cysteine to phenylalanine, this CDR3 has 14 amino acids. Only the CDR3 DNA stays, 42 bases, in frame from base 1. V is shortened by 5 bases, J by 1 base, and the region joining them spans 11 bases. Looking up the germline V gene (reference sequence) yields CDR1 SEHNR and CDR2 FQNEAQ. To note about this clone: The antigen it binds to is not known. There are no base qualities to consult, and no much larger clone falls within one base.

The sample comprised central memory CD4+ T cells from blood. The chain was built from TRBV7-9 and TRBJ1-1; matching of 5 bases hints at TRBD1 as the D gene. The receptor was isolated from a woman younger than 30 in good health. The CDR3 has the sequence CASSTQTENTEAFF. The DNA sequence is as follows: TGTGCCAGCAGCACCCAGACAGAGAACACTGAAGCTTTCTTT.